The 10 T cell receptor beta chains below all came from one sample that was sequenced in a study of T cells after yellow fever vaccination. TCRdb reanalysed the 5' RACE reads using MiXCR and keeps one entry per CDR3 protein. The data contain 500,000 to 700,000 distinct CDR3 sequences, about a fifth of them singletons. The material sequenced was PBMCs, taken 15 days after the yellow fever booster vaccination. Receptors originate from a man aged 25 to 40 who received the YFV17D yellow fever vaccine.

The CDR3 coding sequence is TGTGCCAGTAGTGAGGCGTTGGGCCCCACCGGGGAGCTGTTTTTT. It translates to CASSEALGPTGELFF. The chain employs TRBV12-3 or TRBV12-4 and TRBJ2-2; D is unclear. The V end lost 9 bases, the J end lost 4 bases, and 18 bases lay between the germline ends. CDR3 length: 15 residues.

This clonotype occurred a few times. The chain links TRBV6-5 to TRBJ2-1, with TRBD1 as a possible D gene (5 bases). CDR3 length: 11 residues. Germline CDR1 and CDR2: MNHEY and SVGAGI. Between the trimmed V and J ends, which lost 7 bases and 11 bases, there was a span of 12 bases. This chain's CDR3 is CASTQGTKQFF. In DNA form, the CDR3 reads TGTGCCAGCACTCAGGGTACAAAGCAGTTCTTC.

The chain joins TRBV7-2 to TRBJ2-2, with D hard to call. The germline CDR1 and CDR2 sequences are SGHTA and FQGNSA. The germline V and J ends were trimmed by 3 bases and 2 bases, with 7 bases remaining between them. CDR3 size: 14 residues. The chain's CDR3 is CASSFRPNTGELFF. As DNA, the CDR3 is TGTGCCAGCAGCTTCAGACCCAACACCGGGGAGCTGTTTTTT.

The sample holds a few counts of this clonotype. This sequence joins TRBV10-3 and TRBJ1-6, with D maybe TRBD1 (5 bases). The germline V gene has CDR1 ENHRY and CDR2 SYGVKD. This CDR3 is built from 14 residues. V lost 7 bases, J lost 9 bases, and 16 bases lay in between. For the CDR3, the DNA is TGTGCCATCAAAGGGACCGAGGAAAGTTCACCCCTCCACTTT. This encodes CAIKGTEESSPLHF.

CDR3 loop: CASSSAPDEQYF. CDR3 nucleotide sequence: TGTGCCAGCAGTTCCGCCCCCGACGAGCAGTACTTC. J is TRBJ2-7 and V is TRBV12-3 or TRBV12-4; D is unclear. This CDR3 is built from 12 residues. V lost 4 bases, J lost 5 bases, and 9 bases lay in between.

This clonotype has more than one count but fewer than ten. V usage is TRBV4-2 and J usage is TRBJ2-3, with D possibly TRBD2 on 7 matching bases. The germline gives CDR1 LGHNA, CDR2 YNFKEQ. Trimming pared 4 bases from V and 0 bases from J, leaving 17 bases between. The CDR3 has 17 residues. The CDR3 DNA follows: TGTGCCAGCAGCCCACCTCGGGGGGCCGCGAGCACAGATACGCAGTATTTT. Translated, it gives CASSPPRGAASTDTQYF.

V usage is TRBV9 and J usage is TRBJ2-3; 13 bases map to TRBD2. The germline CDR1 and CDR2 sequences are SGDLS and YYNGEE. Germline trimming cut 4 bases from V and 5 bases from J; bases unmatched to any gene: 10. This CDR3 comprises 17 residues. The CDR3 sequence is CASSLTPGLAGVDTQYF. For the CDR3, the DNA is TGTGCCAGCAGCTTAACCCCAGGACTAGCGGGAGTAGATACGCAGTATTTT.

This clonotype was counted a few times. V and J are TRBV7-8 and TRBJ1-2, with D hard to call. The CDR3 loop spans 14 amino acids. V was clipped by 1 base and J by 5 bases, with 11 bases between them. Germline values: CDR1 SGHVS, CDR2 FQNEAQ. For the CDR3, the DNA is TGTGCCAGCAGCTTAGTCCGATACACATATGGCTACACCTTC. This translates into CASSLVRYTYGYTF.

This chain joins TRBV12-3 or TRBV12-4 and TRBJ2-7, with D perhaps TRBD1 or TRBD2 (5 bases each). V was shortened by 6 bases and J by 3 bases, with 9 bases between the two germline ends. The CDR3 has 12 amino acids. The CDR3 protein is CASSRDGYEQYF. For the CDR3, the DNA is TGTGCCAGCAGCCGGGACGGCTACGAGCAGTACTTC.

This clonotype was seen more than once but under ten times. J is TRBJ2-1 and V is TRBV5-6, with TRBD2 matching over 12 bases. J gave up 4 bases and V 4 bases, and 15 bases lay outside the gene matches. CDR1 and CDR2 from the germline V gene are SGHDT and YYEEEE. The CDR3 is made up of 19 amino acids. This CDR3 is CASSRDLAGGPMGYNEQFF. The CDR3 region has the DNA TGTGCCAGCAGCCGCGACCTAGCGGGAGGGCCTATGGGATACAATGAGCAGTTCTTC.